The T cell receptor beta chain under discussion was sequenced for a study of CD8 T cells in Susac syndrome. This clonotype was found once. Germline V CDR1 and CDR2: ENHRY, SYGVKD. V shed 8 bases and J 0 bases; nucleotides not matched to a gene: 11. The CDR3 covers 18 residues. RNA totalling about 0.45 to 1 ug underwent reverse transcription with random hexamers. TCR beta CDR3 was amplified by immunoSEQ multiplex PCR. This amplification extended across 54 Vbeta and 13 Jbeta segments. TCRdb called the immunoSEQ multiplex PCR reads again in MiXCR, with one record for every CDR3 protein. This sample carries about 160,000 distinct CDR3 sequences, about 93% of them seen once, and the ten largest clones take more than 0.13%. TCR beta was sequenced from blood CD8+ and CD4+ T cells. CD8+ and CD4+ T cells were negatively isolated; TEMRA cells were FACS-enriched.

This receptor was identified in a human donor in good health. This chain links TRBV10-3 with TRBJ2-6, with TRBD1 matching over 9 bases. Sequenced input: CD4+ T cells from PBMCs. The chain's CDR3 is CAIGRLTGGNSGANVLTF. DNA for the CDR3: TGTGCCATCGGTAGATTGACAGGGGGGAACTCTGGGGCCAACGTCCTGACTTTC.